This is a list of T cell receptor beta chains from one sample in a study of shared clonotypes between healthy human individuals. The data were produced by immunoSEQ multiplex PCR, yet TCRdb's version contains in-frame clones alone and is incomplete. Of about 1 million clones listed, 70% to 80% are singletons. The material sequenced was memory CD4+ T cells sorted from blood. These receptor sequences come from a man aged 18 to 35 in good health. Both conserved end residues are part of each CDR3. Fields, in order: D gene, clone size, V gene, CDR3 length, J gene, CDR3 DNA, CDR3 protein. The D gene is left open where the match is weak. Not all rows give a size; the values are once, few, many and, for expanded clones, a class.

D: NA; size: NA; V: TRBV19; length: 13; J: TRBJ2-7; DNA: TGTGCCAGTACCATCTCGCCAGGCTACGAGCAGTACTTC; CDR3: CASTISPGYEQYF
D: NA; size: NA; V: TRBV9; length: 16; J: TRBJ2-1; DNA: TGTGCCAGCAGCCCCCTAGGGGGAGGGTCCTACAATGAGCAGTTCTTC; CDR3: CASSPLGGGSYNEQFF
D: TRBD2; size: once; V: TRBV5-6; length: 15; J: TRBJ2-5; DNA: TGTGCCAGCAGCTTCCAACCGGGAGGCCCGGAGACCCAGTACTTC; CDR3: CASSFQPGGPETQYF
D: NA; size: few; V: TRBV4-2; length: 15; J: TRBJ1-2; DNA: TGTGCCAGCAGCCAAGACGGAGACCCGGGCTATGGCTACACCTTC; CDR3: CASSQDGDPGYGYTF
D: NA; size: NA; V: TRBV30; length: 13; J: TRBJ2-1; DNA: TGTGCCTGGAGTGTACCCGTTTACAATGAGCAGTTCTTC; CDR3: CAWSVPVYNEQFF
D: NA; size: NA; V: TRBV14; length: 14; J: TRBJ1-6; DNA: TGTGCCAGCAGCCAAGGGGATAGGAGTTCACCCCTCCACTTT; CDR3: CASSQGDRSSPLHF
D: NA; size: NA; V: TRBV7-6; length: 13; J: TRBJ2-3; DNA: TGTGCCAGCAGTTCGTATAGCACAGATACGCAGTATTTT; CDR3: CASSSYSTDTQYF
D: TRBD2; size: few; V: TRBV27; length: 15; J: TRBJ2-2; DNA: TGTGCCAGCAGTAAGCCGGGACTAGGAATCGGGGAGCTGTTTTTT; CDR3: CASSKPGLGIGELFF
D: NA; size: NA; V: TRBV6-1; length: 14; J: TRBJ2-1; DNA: TGTGCCAGCAGTGAAAATGGGCCCTACAATGAGCAGTTCTTC; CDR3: CASSENGPYNEQFF
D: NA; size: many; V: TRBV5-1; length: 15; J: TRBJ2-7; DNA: TGCGCCAGCAGCTTGGACAGGGCTTCCTTCTACGAGCAGTACTTC; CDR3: CASSLDRASFYEQYF
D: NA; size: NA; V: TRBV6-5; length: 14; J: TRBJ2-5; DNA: TGTGCCAGCAAGGTGTCCCCTAGCGTGGAGACCCAGTACTTC; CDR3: CASKVSPSVETQYF
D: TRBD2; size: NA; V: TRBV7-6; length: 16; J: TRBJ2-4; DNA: TGTGCCAGCAGCTTATCTAGCGGGGGGGCCATGGACATTCAGTACTTC; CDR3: CASSLSSGGAMDIQYF